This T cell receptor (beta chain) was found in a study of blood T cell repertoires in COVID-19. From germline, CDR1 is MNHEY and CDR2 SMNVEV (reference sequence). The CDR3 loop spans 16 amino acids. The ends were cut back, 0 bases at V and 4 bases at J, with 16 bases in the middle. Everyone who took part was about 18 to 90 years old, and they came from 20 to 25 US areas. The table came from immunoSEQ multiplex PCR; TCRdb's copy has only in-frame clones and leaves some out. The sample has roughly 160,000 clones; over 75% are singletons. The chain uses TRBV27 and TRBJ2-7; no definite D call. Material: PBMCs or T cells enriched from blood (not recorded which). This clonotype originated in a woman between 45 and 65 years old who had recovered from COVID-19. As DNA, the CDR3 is TGTGCCAGCAGTTTATCGCACCCAGCCCAGGATTACGAGCAGTACTTC. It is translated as CASSLSHPAQDYEQYF.